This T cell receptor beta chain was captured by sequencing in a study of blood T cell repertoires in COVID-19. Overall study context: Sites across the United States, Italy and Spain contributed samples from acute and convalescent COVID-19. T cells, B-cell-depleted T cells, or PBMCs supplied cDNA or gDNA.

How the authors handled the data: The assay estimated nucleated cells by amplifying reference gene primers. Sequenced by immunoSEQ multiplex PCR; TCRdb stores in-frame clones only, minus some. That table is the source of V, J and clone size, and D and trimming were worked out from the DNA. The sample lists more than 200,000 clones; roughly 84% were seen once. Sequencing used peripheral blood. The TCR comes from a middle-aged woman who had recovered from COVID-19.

CDR3: CASSEDSYGYTF. The CDR3 DNA follows: TGCGCCAGCAGCGAGGACAGCTATGGCTACACCTTC. This chain links TRBV5-1 with TRBJ1-2, with D perhaps matching TRBD1 (6 bases). Germline assignment: CDR1 SGHRS and CDR2 YFSETQ. V lost 4 bases, J lost 4 bases, and 8 bases lay in between. CDR3 size: 12 residues.